What follows are 3 T cell receptor beta chains derived from one specimen sequenced in a study of T cells in Graves' hyperthyroidism and ophthalmopathy. Amplification targeted TCR beta CDR3 regions from RNA transcripts. Primed by the HTBI set, a first-round RT-PCR was run on the TCR CDR3. TCRdb passed the multiplex PCR reads through MiXCR, listing each CDR3 protein once. The table includes about 560,000 distinct CDR3 sequences, 15% to 20% detected once. Sequencing was done on a sample of blood. The receptors come from a woman younger than 35 with Graves' hyperthyroidism.

This clonotype has more than one count but fewer than ten. The rearrangement uses TRBV6-2 or TRBV6-3 and TRBJ2-2; 13 nucleotides align to TRBD2. Looked up from germline, CDR1 is MNHEY and CDR2 is SVGEGT. Trimming removed 6 bases from V and 4 bases from J; junction bases left unmatched: 11. CDR3 size: 18 residues. In DNA form, the CDR3 reads TGTGCCAGCAGCTGGACTAGCGGGGGCACTAACGGCACCGGGGAGCTGTTTTTT. It encodes CASSWTSGGTNGTGELFF.

This clonotype came up a few times. Germline and junction disagree at one end, which may indicate a read error. The V gene is TRBV12-3 or TRBV12-4, the J gene TRBJ1-2; TRBD1 matches 8 bases. The CDR3 loop spans 13 amino acids. The CDR3 loop is CANSPTGEEGYTF. DNA of the CDR3: TGTGCCAACAGTCCGACAGGGGAAGAGGGCTACACCTTC.

The chain joins TRBV5-1 to TRBJ2-3, with 9 bases lining up with TRBD1. Germline lookup yields CDR1 SGHRS and CDR2 YFSETQ. This CDR3 region has 15 residues. Trimming took 3 bases from V and 2 from J; bases not matched to a gene: 4. CDR3 protein: CASSSGQGTTDTQYF. The CDR3, as DNA: TGCGCCAGCAGCTCCGGACAGGGGACCACAGATACGCAGTATTTT.